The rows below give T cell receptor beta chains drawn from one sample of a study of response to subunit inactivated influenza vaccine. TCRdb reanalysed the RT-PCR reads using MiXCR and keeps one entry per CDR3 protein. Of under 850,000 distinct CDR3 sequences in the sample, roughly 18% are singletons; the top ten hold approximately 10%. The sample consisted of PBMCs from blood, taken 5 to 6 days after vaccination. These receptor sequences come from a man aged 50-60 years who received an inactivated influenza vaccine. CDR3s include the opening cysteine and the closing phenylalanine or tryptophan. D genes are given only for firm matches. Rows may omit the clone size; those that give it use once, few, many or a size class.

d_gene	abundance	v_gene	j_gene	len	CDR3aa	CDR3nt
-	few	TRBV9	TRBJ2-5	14	CASSEQGNQETQYF	TGTGCCAGCAGCGAACAGGGTAACCAAGAGACCCAGTACTTC
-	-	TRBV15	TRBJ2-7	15	CATSREGGAAVEQYF	TGTGCCACCAGCAGAGAGGGGGGGGCCGCGGTCGAGCAGTACTTC
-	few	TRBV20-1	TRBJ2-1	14	CSARGLATYNEQFF	TGCAGTGCTAGAGGCCTAGCGACCTACAATGAGCAGTTCTTC
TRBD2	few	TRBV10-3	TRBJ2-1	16	CAISASGTAINNEQFF	TGTGCCATCAGCGCTAGCGGTACCGCCATTAACAATGAGCAGTTCTTC
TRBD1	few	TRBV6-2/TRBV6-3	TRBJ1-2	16	CASSYRGQGPLYGYTF	TGTGCCAGCAGTTACAGGGGACAGGGTCCTCTCTATGGCTACACCTTC
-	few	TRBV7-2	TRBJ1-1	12	CASSRHEGPAFF	TGTGCCAGCAGCCGGCATGAGGGCCCTGCTTTCTTT
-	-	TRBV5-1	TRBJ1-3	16	CASSLVDSVSGNTIYF	TGCGCCAGCAGCTTGGTAGACAGCGTCTCTGGAAACACCATATATTTT
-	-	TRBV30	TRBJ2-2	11	CAWSAAGELFF	TGTGCCTGGAGTGCCGCCGGGGAGCTGTTTTTT
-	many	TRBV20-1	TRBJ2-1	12	CSARERENEQFF	TGCAGTGCTAGAGAGCGGGAAAATGAGCAGTTCTTC
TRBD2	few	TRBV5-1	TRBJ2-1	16	CASSRSGSGAYNEQFF	TGCGCCAGCAGCCGCTCGGGTAGCGGGGCCTACAATGAGCAGTTCTTC
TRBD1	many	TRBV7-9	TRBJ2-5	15	CASSRGTGVEETQYF	TGTGCCAGCAGCCGCGGGACAGGGGTGGAGGAGACCCAGTACTTC
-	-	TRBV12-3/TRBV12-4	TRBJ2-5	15	CASSLVGMGVETQYF	TGTGCCAGCAGTTTAGTGGGTATGGGCGTAGAGACCCAGTACTTC
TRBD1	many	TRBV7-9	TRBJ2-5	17	CASSLPPHRGPVETQYF	TGTGCCAGCAGCTTACCCCCCCACAGGGGTCCGGTCGAGACCCAGTACTTC
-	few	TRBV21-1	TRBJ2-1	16	CASSTDGLVSYNEQFF	TGTGCCAGCAGCACCGACGGACTAGTATCCTACAATGAGCAGTTCTTC